Each of the 17 T cell receptor beta chains below was sequenced from the same sample in a study of T cell responses to AZD1222 COVID-19 vaccine. The method was immunoSEQ multiplex PCR; TCRdb's version includes in-frame clones alone and lacks a portion of them. This sample carries under 140,000 clones, approximately 94% of them seen once, and the ten largest clones take 2.9%. The sample was peripheral blood, taken 28 days after the second AZD1222 dose. These receptors originate from an adult who received the AZD1222 COVID-19 vaccine.

This clone was picked up one time. The rearrangement links TRBV5-1 to TRBJ2-3; the D gene could be TRBD1 or TRBD2 (5 bases each). The CDR3 is 16 residues long. CDR1 is SGHRS, CDR2 YFSETQ, per germline. Trimming took 1 base from V and 2 from J, leaving 14 bases between them. The chain's CDR3 is CASSLRQRGDTDTQYF. Here the CDR3 DNA reads TGCGCCAGCAGCTTGCGGCAGCGAGGGGACACAGATACGCAGTATTTT.

The J gene is TRBJ1-4, the V gene TRBV12-3 or TRBV12-4; D remains unclear. V was cut by 7 bases and J by 4 bases, with 4 bases left in between. The CDR3 extends over 11 amino acids. The CDR3 DNA is TGTGCCAGCACCATTAATGAAAAACTGTTTTTT. Its protein product is CASTINEKLFF.

In its sample, this clone was seen once. The chain carries TRBV11-2 and TRBJ1-1; 11 nucleotides agree with TRBD1. V shed 5 bases, J shed 5 bases, and the junction held 4 bases outside the gene matches. This CDR3 has 14 residues. The V gene's germline CDR1 is SGHAT and CDR2 FQNNGV. CDR3 amino acids: CASSLDRGRTEAFF. In DNA, the CDR3 is TGTGCCAGCAGCCTGGACAGGGGGCGTACTGAAGCTTTCTTT.

V is TRBV4-1 and J is TRBJ1-2; tentative D call: TRBD1 (5 bases). This CDR3 is built from 14 residues. The V end was cut by 0 bases, the J end by 7 bases, with 12 bases between. Germline V gene sequence: CDR1 MGHRA, CDR2 YSYEKL. The CDR3 DNA reads as TGCGCCAGCAGCCAAGAAAGCCAGGGCCCTGGCTACACCTTC. It specifies CASSQESQGPGYTF.

This chain links TRBV29-1 with TRBJ1-2; perhaps TRBD1 as D (6 bases). Germline CDR1 reads SQVTM; CDR2 reads ANQGSEA. V lost 3 bases and J lost 0, with 26 bases in between. The CDR3 spans 19 residues. The DNA for the CDR3 is TGCAGCGTTGATCTCCTGGGGAACCCACCTCGGGGGCCTAACTATGGCTACACCTTC. Its translation is CSVDLLGNPPRGPNYGYTF.

The chain has TRBV7-2 and TRBJ1-4; D uncertain. Germline CDR1 reads SGHTA; CDR2 reads FQGNSA. The V and J ends lost 3 bases and 7 bases respectively, with 12 bases between them. This CDR3 region has 14 residues. As DNA, the CDR3 is TGTGCCAGCAGCTTCTACCTTGTAGGTGAAAAACTGTTTTTT. The encoded protein is CASSFYLVGEKLFF.

As concerns this clone: Other DNA sequences of this sample code for an identical CDR3. This chain uses TRBV11-2 with TRBJ2-7; D gene ambiguous. Per germline, CDR1 SGHAT and CDR2 FQNNGV. V lost 1 base, J lost 4 bases, and 2 bases lay in between. This CDR3 is 11 amino acids long. CDR3: CASSLVYEQYF. DNA of the CDR3: TGTGCCAGCAGCTTAGTGTACGAGCAGTACTTC.

J is TRBJ2-7 and V is TRBV20-1; D is uncertain. Between the trimmed V and J ends, which lost 3 bases and 6 bases, there was a span of 9 bases. The length of the CDR3 is 11 residues. Germline lookup yields CDR1 DFQATT and CDR2 SNEGSKA (reference sequence). CDR3 nucleotides: TGCAGTGCTAGGCTCTTCGGCGAGCAGTACTTC. Translated: CSARLFGEQYF.

This clone was seen a handful of times. The J gene is TRBJ1-6, the V gene TRBV5-1; 9 bases map to TRBD1. Trimming cost V 4 bases and J 7 bases; bases outside gene matches: 6. Germline assignment: CDR1 SGHRS and CDR2 YFSETQ. The CDR3 extends over 15 amino acids. CDR3 region: CASSLQGAQNSPLHF. In DNA, the CDR3 is TGCGCCAGCAGCCTACAGGGGGCGCAGAATTCACCCCTCCACTTT. The complete variable domain, with remaining parts taken from reference TRBV5-1 and TRBJ1-6, reads KAGVTQTPRYLIKTRGQQVTLSCSPISGHRSVSWYQQTPGQGLQFLFEYFSETQRNKGNFPGRFSGRQFSNSRSEMNVSTLELGDSALYLCASSLQGAQNSPLHFGNGTRLTVT.

The chain uses TRBV6-1 and TRBJ1-1, with D possibly being TRBD1 (6 bases). The V gene's germline CDR1 is MNHNS and CDR2 SASEGT. V gave up 3 bases and J gave up 5 bases, with 13 bases separating them. The CDR3 spans 14 residues. The chain's CDR3 is CASSDGQSSTEAFF. As DNA, the CDR3 is TGTGCCAGCAGTGATGGACAGTCTTCAACTGAAGCTTTCTTT.

Notes on this clone: This sample also contains other DNA sequences that code for the same CDR3. The chain has TRBV19 and TRBJ1-1; a weak D match, TRBD1 (6 bases). This CDR3 has 13 residues. Germline V CDR1 and CDR2: LNHDA, SQIVND (reference sequence). The V gene lost 3 bases and the J gene lost 4 bases, with 9 bases spanning the gap. The CDR3 nucleotides read TGTGCCAGTAGTATTCGGGGGGCCACTGAAGCTTTCTTT. It specifies CASSIRGATEAFF.

The count of this clone is one. J is TRBJ2-7 and V is TRBV19; 8 bases match TRBD2. The V segment lost 1 base and the J segment 2 bases; nucleotides outside the gene matches: 7. The germline CDR1 and CDR2 sequences are LNHDA and SQIVND (reference sequence). The CDR3 length is 16 residues. In DNA, the CDR3 is TGTGCCAGTAGTATAGCAGGGACTAGTTCTACCTACGAGCAGTACTTC. Protein: CASSIAGTSSTYEQYF.

This clone was counted a few times. This sequence joins TRBV3-1 (or the pseudogene TRBV3-2) and TRBJ2-3; D is ambiguous. Trimming cost V 5 bases and J 4 bases, with 10 bases left between them. Germline CDR1 and CDR2: LGHDT and YNNKEL (reference sequence). This CDR3 contains 13 residues. CDR3 nucleotide sequence: TGTGCCAGCAGCTCCCCGTGGCCAGATACGCAGTATTTT. Translation gives CASSSPWPDTQYF.

This rearrangement joins TRBV7-2 to TRBJ2-1; TRBD2 matches 9 bases. In germline, CDR1 is SGHTA, CDR2 FQGNSA. With V trimmed by 4 bases and J by 4 bases, 2 bases remained unmatched. CDR3 length: 14 amino acids. CDR3 nucleotides: TGTGCCAGCAGCTCTCTAGCGGGATACAATGAGCAGTTCTTC. This translates into CASSSLAGYNEQFF.

V and J are TRBV30 and TRBJ2-1; 12 positions agree with TRBD2. Trimming removed 1 base from V and 5 bases from J; junction bases left unmatched: 3. The germline V gene encodes CDR1 GTSNPN and CDR2 SVGIG (reference sequence). CDR3 length: 15 amino acids. CDR3 sequence: CAWSARLAGDNEQFF. CDR3 nucleotide sequence: TGTGCCTGGAGTGCCAGACTAGCGGGAGACAATGAGCAGTTCTTC.

The J gene is TRBJ2-7, the V gene TRBV21-1; no check of the table's D call, TRBD2, against the DNA was made. TRBV21-1 is listed as a pseudogene. The CDR3 extends over 16 amino acids. CDR3 residues: CASSKEENILVYEQYF. The DNA for the CDR3 is TGTGCCAGCAGCAAAGAGGAGAACATTCTGGTCTACGAGCAGTACTTC.

In this sample, this clone turned up a few times. This chain joins TRBV25-1 and TRBJ2-3, with 8 bases lining up with TRBD2. Germline loops: CDR1 MGHDK, CDR2 SYGVNS. The V gene end was trimmed by 5 bases and the J gene end by 5 bases; junction bases not matched to a gene: 6. This CDR3 contains 14 residues. This CDR3 is CASSIPGGLDTQYF. DNA for the CDR3: TGTGCCAGCAGTATACCGGGGGGGCTAGATACGCAGTATTTT.